The 18 T cell receptor beta chains below come from one sample, sequenced in a study of blood T cell repertoires in COVID-19 (dated by TCRdb to between 2020 and 2021). Libraries were made using the immunoSEQ multiplex PCR assay. In TCRdb, the immuneACCESS table is reduced to in-frame sequences with V and J assigned. These tables do not hold every clone; where another copy was compared, an unresolved V gene accounts for under half, and the others remain unexplained. The sample table records tens of thousands of clones; more than 75% of these occur just once. The top ten clones comprise 6.5% to 8.5% of the sample. The specimen was peripheral blood. The receptors were gathered from a man in his forties or fifties with active or convalescent COVID-19.

This clone is a singleton in its sample. The chain joins TRBV9 to TRBJ1-3; D uncertain. This CDR3 has 15 residues. Trimming cost V 0 bases and J 10 bases, with 17 bases left between them. Germline lookup yields CDR1 SGDLS and CDR2 YYNGEE. CDR3 sequence (DNA): TGTGCCAGCAGCGTAGATGACGGACTACCTTTGACCATATATTTT. Its translation is CASSVDDGLPLTIYF.

The chain recombines TRBV30 with TRBJ2-5; TRBD1 might be the D (6 bases). V lost 1 base, J lost 5 bases, and 8 bases lay in between. Germline V gene data show CDR1 as GTSNPN and CDR2 as SVGIG (reference sequence). CDR3 size: 12 residues. The CDR3, as DNA: TGTGCCTGGAGTGATCAGGGGGAGACCCAGTACTTC. Encoded protein: CAWSDQGETQYF.

The chain is built from TRBV7-2 and TRBJ2-5, with 8 bases aligning to TRBD2. The V gene's germline CDR1 is SGHTA and CDR2 FQGNSA. The V segment lost 5 bases and the J segment 3 bases; nucleotides outside the gene matches: 8. The CDR3 loop spans 15 amino acids. The CDR3 sequence: CASSIAAAGEETQYF. As DNA, the CDR3 is TGTGCCAGCAGCATCGCTGCAGCGGGGGAAGAGACCCAGTACTTC.

This clone has only one observation. V gene TRBV3-1 (or the pseudogene TRBV3-2) combines with J gene TRBJ1-5, with 7 nucleotides matching TRBD1. CDR1 LGHDT and CDR2 YNNKEL come from the germline V gene (reference sequence). V lost 1 base and J lost 7; bases outside the gene matches: 10. The CDR3 length is 16 residues. The CDR3 sequence: CASSQVPAGGGQPQHF. The CDR3 region has the DNA TGTGCCAGCAGCCAAGTTCCGGCAGGGGGTGGACAGCCCCAGCATTTT.

V and J are TRBV12-3 or TRBV12-4 and TRBJ1-5; 7 nucleotides align to TRBD1. Trimming cost V 8 bases and J 2 bases; bases outside gene matches: 0. This CDR3 region has 12 residues. CDR3: CASGQGNQPQHF. In nucleotides, the CDR3 is TGTGCCAGCGGACAGGGCAATCAGCCCCAGCATTTT.

The genes are TRBV7-2 and TRBJ1-4; 10 bases agree with TRBD1. CDR1 is SGHTA and CDR2 is FQGNSA in the germline V gene. This CDR3 comprises 15 residues. The trim removed 3 bases at V and 7 bases at J, leaving 5 bases unmatched. CDR3 in DNA: TGTGCCAGCAGCTTCGACAGGGGGCGCTTTGAAAAACTGTTTTTT. This codes for CASSFDRGRFEKLFF.

This clone was seen only once. The chain combines TRBV3-1 (or the pseudogene TRBV3-2) with TRBJ2-5; the match to TRBD2 covers 10 bases. With V trimmed by 2 bases and J by 3 bases, 6 bases remained unmatched. Looked up from germline, CDR1 is LGHDT and CDR2 is YNNKEL (reference sequence). The CDR3 consists of 16 residues. The CDR3, as DNA: TGTGCCAGCAGCCAACTAGCGGGGGCCTACAAAGAGACCCAGTACTTC. Amino acid sequence: CASSQLAGAYKETQYF.

This rearrangement joins TRBV2 to TRBJ2-3; 16 positions match TRBD2. The CDR3 runs 18 residues. V was pared by 2 bases and J by 0 bases, with 2 bases of the junction left unmatched. Germline CDR1 reads SNHLY; CDR2 reads FYNNEI. This chain's CDR3 is CASSEQGLAGGSTDTQYF. The CDR3 nucleotides are TGTGCCAGCAGTGAACAGGGACTAGCGGGGGGGAGCACAGATACGCAGTATTTT. The full variable domain, in which reference TRBV2 and TRBJ2-3 provide the parts outside the CDR3, is EPEVTQTPSHQVTQMGQEVILRCVPISNHLYFYWYRQILGQKVEFLVSFYNNEISEKSEIFDDQFSVERPDGSNFTLKIRSTKLEDSAMYFCASSEQGLAGGSTDTQYFGPGTRLTVL.

The chain joins TRBV12-3 or TRBV12-4 to TRBJ1-6; TRBD1 is a possible D gene (5 bases). This CDR3 has 13 residues. Trimming took 5 bases from V and 13 from J, leaving 15 bases between them. In DNA, the CDR3 is TGTGCCAGCAGTCCCCGGGAGGGGAATCCCCTCCACTTT. It specifies CASSPREGNPLHF.

This clone was detected once. The V and J genes are TRBV3-1 (or the pseudogene TRBV3-2) and TRBJ1-1; 10 nucleotides line up with TRBD1. Germline-derived CDR1 and CDR2 are LGHDT and YNNKEL (reference sequence). This CDR3 spans 16 amino acids. Losses at the gene ends were 9 bases for V and 7 bases for J; bases not matched to a gene: 17. The CDR3 bases are TGTGCCAGTGGGAGAGGACAGGGGGTTGGGAGGGGTGAAGCTTTCTTT. Residues: CASGRGQGVGRGEAFF.

This chain uses TRBV5-4 with TRBJ2-3; D is ambiguous. The CDR3 is made up of 12 amino acids. Trimming stripped 0 bases from V and 9 bases from J, with 8 bases between. The V gene's germline CDR1 is SGHNT and CDR2 YYREEE (reference sequence). The CDR3 DNA is TGTGCCAGCAGCTTGGATAGTAACACGCAGTATTTT. Its translation is CASSLDSNTQYF.

This chain links TRBV5-1 with TRBJ1-6, with a possible D match to TRBD1 (5 bases). The germline V gene has CDR1 SGHRS and CDR2 YFSETQ. The CDR3 has 15 amino acids. Between the trimmed V and J ends, which lost 1 base and 7 bases, there was a span of 12 bases. CDR3 amino acids: CASSLTAGSNSPLHF. In DNA, the CDR3 is TGCGCCAGCAGCTTGACGGCAGGGTCCAATTCACCCCTCCACTTT.

The chain couples TRBV6-5 to TRBJ1-2, with TRBD1 matching over 7 bases. V trimming: 0 bases; J trimming: 2 bases; junction bases outside the gene matches: 3. Germline CDR1 is MNHEY and CDR2 is SVGAGI. The CDR3 loop spans 15 amino acids. CDR3 sequence: CASSYSSDRNYGYTF. For the CDR3, the DNA is TGTGCCAGCAGTTACTCCTCGGACAGGAACTATGGCTACACCTTC.

The chain has TRBV6-2 or TRBV6-3 and TRBJ2-6; D remains unclear. There are 15 residues in the CDR3. With 3 bases removed from V and 3 bases from J, the gap between germline ends came to 9 bases. CDR1 is MNHEY and CDR2 is SVGEGT in the germline V gene. This CDR3 reads CASSYPVDGANVLTF. The CDR3 DNA is TGTGCCAGCAGTTATCCGGTAGATGGGGCCAACGTCCTGACTTTC.

The rearrangement uses TRBV5-1 and TRBJ2-1; 11 positions agree with TRBD2. This CDR3 is 14 amino acids long. The V gene's germline CDR1 is SGHRS and CDR2 YFSETQ. V lost 4 bases and J lost 7; bases outside the gene matches: 4. The CDR3 reads CASSPRLAGNEQFF. Here the CDR3 DNA reads TGCGCCAGCAGCCCTCGACTAGCGGGAAATGAGCAGTTCTTC.

The rearrangement joins TRBV7-2 to TRBJ2-3, with D perhaps matching TRBD1 (5 bases). From germline, CDR1 is SGHTA and CDR2 FQGNSA. V lost 1 base, J lost 2 bases, and 13 bases lay in between. The CDR3 totals 16 residues. The CDR3 DNA reads TGTGCCAGCAGCTTAGTAGGGGTTTCCCCCACAGATACGCAGTATTTT. This encodes CASSLVGVSPTDTQYF.

The chain combines TRBV6-2 or TRBV6-3 with TRBJ2-7; TRBD2 might be the D (6 bases). V dropped 6 bases and J dropped 2 bases, with 23 bases sitting between them. Germline V gives CDR1 MNHEY, CDR2 SVGEGT. The CDR3 length is 17 residues. Here the CDR3 reads CASSPRFPGLQAYEQYF. CDR3 coding DNA: TGTGCCAGCAGCCCTAGATTCCCGGGACTCCAAGCCTACGAGCAGTACTTC.

The gene calls are TRBV15 and TRBJ1-3, with 9 bases identical to TRBD1. Per the germline V gene, CDR1 is LNHNV and CDR2 is YYDKDF (reference sequence). The J segment lost 0 bases and the V segment lost 7 bases, leaving 1 base of the junction unmatched. The CDR3 is made up of 14 amino acids. The CDR3 nucleotides read TGTGCCACCAAGACAGGGGGCTCTGGAAACACCATATATTTT. Its protein is CATKTGGSGNTIYF.